The clone carrying this TCR beta chain was seen a single time. Antigen specificity is unknown. This sample stems from a study of shared clonotypes between healthy human individuals. Background on the study: A donor's plate count was three for CD4 naive and three for CD4 memory; CD8 naive had two and CD8 memory one. Study observations and caveats: Shared clonotypes across all four donors exceeded non-shared ones in generation probability.

Some clones are missing from TCRdb's copy, which holds only in-frame ones; the method was immunoSEQ multiplex PCR. Of some 1 million clones listed, roughly 75% are singletons. Negatively enriched CD4+ T cells were divided by CD45RA into naive and memory. The CDR3 loop spans 17 amino acids. Germline V lookup: CDR1 SGHNT, CDR2 YYREEE (reference sequence). Losses at the gene ends were 0 bases for V and 5 bases for J; bases not matched to a gene: 10. The sequence was collected from a man aged 18 to 30 in good health. Sequences were obtained from memory CD4+ T cells sorted from blood. Regarding subset: CD45RA-negative fraction. This chain connects TRBV5-4 to TRBJ2-5, with TRBD2 matching 10 bases. CDR3 in amino acids: CASSLAVSGGARETQYF. DNA for the CDR3: TGTGCCAGCAGCTTGGCCGTAAGCGGGGGGGCGCGGGAGACCCAGTACTTC.